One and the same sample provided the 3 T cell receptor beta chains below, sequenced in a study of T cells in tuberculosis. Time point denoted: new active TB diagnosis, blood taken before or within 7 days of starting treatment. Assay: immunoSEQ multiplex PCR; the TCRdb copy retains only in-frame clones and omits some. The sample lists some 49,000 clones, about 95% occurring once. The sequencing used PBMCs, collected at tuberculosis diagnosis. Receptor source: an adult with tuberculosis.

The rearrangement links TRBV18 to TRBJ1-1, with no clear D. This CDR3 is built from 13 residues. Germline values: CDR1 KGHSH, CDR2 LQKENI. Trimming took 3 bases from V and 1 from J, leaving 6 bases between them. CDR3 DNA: TGTGCCAGCTCACCGTCCGGGAACACTGAAGCTTTCTTT. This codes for CASSPSGNTEAFF.

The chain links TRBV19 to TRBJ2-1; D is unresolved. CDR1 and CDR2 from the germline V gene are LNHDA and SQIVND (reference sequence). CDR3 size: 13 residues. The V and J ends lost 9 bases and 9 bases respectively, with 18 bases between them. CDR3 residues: CASHPTSGLEQFF. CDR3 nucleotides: TGTGCCAGCCACCCTACCTCGGGTCTTGAGCAGTTCTTC.

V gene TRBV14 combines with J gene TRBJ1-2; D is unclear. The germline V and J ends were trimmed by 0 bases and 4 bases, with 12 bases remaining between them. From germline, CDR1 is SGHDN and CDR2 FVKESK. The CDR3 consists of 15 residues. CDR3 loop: CASSQDSPVLYGYTF. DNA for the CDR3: TGTGCCAGCAGCCAAGATAGTCCGGTCCTCTATGGCTACACCTTC.